This T cell receptor (beta chain) was documented in a study of T-cell memory formation after mild COVID-19. Background on the study: Most TCR clusters belonged to a single donor. Findings and limits, study-wide: CD4/CD8 balance characterized clones contracting day 15 to 85, and CD4+ skew characterized later expanders.

A word on this clonotype: Its target is not known.

TCRdb processed the 5' RACE reads anew with MiXCR; each CDR3 protein has one entry. The data show about 270,000 distinct CDR3 sequences, around 16% seen once. CDR3 length: 13 residues. V lost 3 bases and J lost 8; bases outside the gene matches: 6. Germline assignment: CDR1 SGHAT and CDR2 FQNNGV. The sequenced sample was PBMCs or a T cell subset sorted from them (not recorded which). This chain joins TRBV11-2 and TRBJ1-2; 7 bases agree with TRBD1. This receptor was identified in a man aged 18 to 29 who had mild COVID-19 (a few samples of this study predate the infection). Cell type and time point are not known. As DNA, the CDR3 is TGTGCCAGCAGCTTTACAGGGGTTGGAGGCTACACCTTC. This translates into CASSFTGVGGYTF. Together with reference TRBV11-2 and TRBJ1-2, the CDR3 gives the full variable domain: EAGVAQSPRYKIIEKRQSVAFWCNPISGHATLYWYQQILGQGPKLLIQFQNNGVVDDSQLPKDRFSAERLKGVDSTLKIQPAKLEDSAVYLCASSFTGVGGYTFGSGTRLTVV.